The entry that follows covers one T cell receptor (beta chain) sequence. Its target antigen remains unknown. Base qualities are not recorded, but no much larger clone differs from it by a single base. CDR1 and CDR2, looked up from the germline V gene (reference sequence), are MNHNY and SVGAGI. The CDR3 holds 12 amino acids from the cysteine to the phenylalanine. The CDR3 DNA has 36 bases and is translated from base 1. The V and J ends are trimmed by 5 bases and 4 bases, leaving 8 bases between them. The data originate from a study of early T cells in non-severe SARS-CoV-2 infection (dated by TCRdb to the early 2020s). In terms of the full investigation: Bulk RNA from unsorted whole blood was used for TCR sequencing, so alpha and beta chains could not be paired. Study-wide conclusions, independent of this receptor: VDJdb matching was skewed toward anti-spike CD8 responses, so virus-specific expansions were likely underestimated and private and CD4 specificities were missed.

Libraries were constructed by 5' RACE. TCRdb lists the instrument as NextSeq 500. In the TCR library protocol, unique molecular identifiers were attached to individual cDNA molecules to correct for PCR bias and sequencing error. Both TCR alpha and beta chains were sequenced, and tight co-correlation was observed between alpha and beta sequence abundances in each sample. Processing in the source paper ran as follows. Decombinator V4 was used to perform V gene, J gene and CDR3 annotation of TCR sequences. Expanded TCRs were defined as changing significantly between any two time points under a Poisson model with p below 0.0001. TCR abundances were normalised to the total number of TCRs sequenced per sample and were expressed as counts per million. TRAV1-2 paired with TRAJ12, TRAJ20 or TRAJ33 defined MAIT TCRs, while TRAV10 paired with TRAJ18 defined iNKT TCRs. VDJdb, accessed on 1 November 2021, was searched for TCRs annotated for CMV, EBV and SARS-CoV-2, and TCRs annotated for more than one antigen were excluded. TCRdb ran its own pipeline on the public reads, namely fastp trimming at Q25 and MiXCR clone calling, and kept in-frame beta chains. Rows merge per CDR3 protein into single entries with the most common DNA and genes. The V and J calls and clone size come from TCRdb's table, not from the authors' own analysis. Across this sample there are 76,000 or so distinct CDR3 sequences, with around 11% seen only once. The ten largest clones take up about 4.8% of the sample.

Set within a cohort of healthcare workers in London, UK, this nested case-control study involved weekly PCR testing of nasopharyngeal swabs along with blood sampling. Healthcare workers were recruited between 23 and 31 March 2020, during the week of the UK lockdown, and were followed weekly for up to about 16 weeks. The clonotype originates from an adult who was a healthcare worker with PCR-confirmed SARS-CoV-2 infection or an uninfected control (not recorded which). The sequenced material came from whole blood. This sequence uses TRBV6-6 and TRBJ1-1; the D gene assignment is ambiguous. The nucleotide sequence reads TGTGCCAGCAGTACATCGGGCACTGAAGCTTTCTTT. Its protein is CASSTSGTEAFF.